The 14 T cell receptor beta chains given below trace back to one sample, sequenced in a study of T cell changes during pregnancy in multiple sclerosis. Assay used: immunoSEQ multiplex PCR; TCRdb lists only in-frame clones, some missing. The table includes around 57,000 clones, roughly nine tenths detected once. The specimen comprised peripheral blood, sampled after pregnancy. Receptors were obtained from a female donor in good health, enrolled as a control in a pregnancy study.

The chain joins TRBV15 to TRBJ2-2; 9 bases line up with TRBD1. Germline CDR1 LNHNV, CDR2 YYDKDF (reference sequence). CDR3 size: 17 residues. V was pared by 4 bases and J by 3 bases, with 9 bases of the junction left unmatched. The CDR3 region has the DNA TGTGCCACCAGCACTTCTTACCGGGACAGGGACACCGGGGAGCTGTTTTTT. It codes for CATSTSYRDRDTGELFF.

V and J are TRBV10-3 and TRBJ1-1; tentatively, D is TRBD1 (5 bases). The ends were cut back, 6 bases at V and 3 bases at J, with 14 bases in the middle. Per the germline V gene, CDR1 is ENHRY and CDR2 is SYGVKD. This CDR3 comprises 14 residues. In DNA, the CDR3 is TGTGCCATCAGCGGGACTGCCCGGGACACTGAAGCTTTCTTT. Translation gives CAISGTARDTEAFF.

The chain carries TRBV27 and TRBJ1-2, with TRBD1 matching over 8 bases. Trimming removed 5 bases from V and 8 bases from J; junction bases left unmatched: 13. The CDR3 spans 15 residues. Germline V CDR1 and CDR2: MNHEY, SMNVEV (reference sequence). The DNA for the CDR3 is TGTGCCAGCAGTCCCAACCCCGGGACAGGTGGCGGCTACACCTTC. Its translation is CASSPNPGTGGGYTF.

This chain links TRBV10-3 with TRBJ1-1, with D unresolved. Germline loops: CDR1 ENHRY, CDR2 SYGVKD. The CDR3 totals 11 residues. Trimming took 6 bases from V and 6 from J, leaving 8 bases between them. CDR3 residues: CAIRQIAEAFF. The CDR3 nucleotides are TGTGCCATCAGGCAGATCGCTGAAGCTTTCTTT.

As DNA, the CDR3 is TGTGCCAGCAGCGTAGGGGTAGCGAACACTGAAGCTTTCTTT. Translation: CASSVGVANTEAFF. This chain joins TRBV9 and TRBJ1-1; D call uncertain. Trimming removed 0 bases at V and 1 base at J, with 7 bases between. This CDR3 has 14 amino acids. Per germline, CDR1 SGDLS and CDR2 YYNGEE.

Comments on this clone: Other DNA sequences in the same sample also yield this CDR3. This chain uses TRBV4-3 with TRBJ1-2, with D possibly matching TRBD1 (5 bases). CDR3 length: 13 residues. V was trimmed by 2 bases and J by 2 bases, leaving 6 bases between them. Germline CDR1 reads LGHNA; CDR2 reads YSLEER. This CDR3 is CASSQTGNYGYTF. CDR3 sequence (DNA): TGCGCCAGCAGCCAAACAGGAAACTATGGCTACACCTTC.

In this sample, this clone turned up once. The gene calls are TRBV9 and TRBJ2-3; a possible D gene is TRBD1 (6 bases). CDR1 is SGDLS and CDR2 is YYNGEE in the germline V gene. The CDR3 is made up of 14 amino acids. The germline V and J ends were trimmed by 4 bases and 3 bases, with 12 bases remaining between them. The CDR3 reads CASSFKQGTDTQYF. DNA of the CDR3: TGTGCCAGCAGCTTCAAACAGGGTACAGATACGCAGTATTTT.

This clone was seen a handful of times. The chain joins TRBV9 to TRBJ1-1; D call uncertain. The CDR3 length is 16 residues. V lost 3 bases and J 5 bases, leaving 20 bases between the germline ends. The germline V gene encodes CDR1 SGDLS and CDR2 YYNGEE. This CDR3 reads CASSAQQRIAGTEAFF. In DNA form, the CDR3 reads TGTGCCAGCAGCGCACAACAGAGGATAGCGGGGACTGAAGCTTTCTTT.

The chain carries TRBV7-7 and TRBJ2-5, with D unclear. Germline-derived CDR1 and CDR2 are SSHAT and FNYEAQ (reference sequence). Trimming took off 3 bases at V and 2 bases at J, with 7 bases between the two ends. The CDR3 is 13 amino acids. The CDR3 DNA is TGTGCCAGCAGCTTTACGGGTCAAGAGACCCAGTACTTC. This gives the protein CASSFTGQETQYF.

This rearrangement joins TRBV27 to TRBJ2-1; 7 bases fit TRBD2. Trimming removed 4 bases from V and 5 bases from J; junction bases left unmatched: 8. The CDR3 is made up of 15 amino acids. The germline V gene encodes CDR1 MNHEY and CDR2 SMNVEV (reference sequence). The CDR3 DNA is TGTGCCAGCAGTTCTAGCCGCGGGGGAAACAATGAGCAGTTCTTC. As protein: CASSSSRGGNNEQFF.

The chain is built from TRBV7-3 and TRBJ1-2; 8 bases align to TRBD1. The germline gives CDR1 SGHTA, CDR2 FQGTGA. This CDR3 has 14 residues. V dropped 4 bases and J dropped 3; count of bases not matched to a gene: 4. CDR3 sequence (DNA): TGTGCCAGCAGCTCCGGGACAGGTCACTATGGCTACACCTTC. This gives the protein CASSSGTGHYGYTF.

V and J are TRBV27 and TRBJ2-1; the D gene is possibly TRBD2 (6 bases). The CDR3 loop spans 15 amino acids. The V end was cut by 4 bases, the J end by 2 bases, with 12 bases between. CDR1 and CDR2 from the germline V gene are MNHEY and SMNVEV (reference sequence). The CDR3 DNA sequence: TGTGCCAGCAGTTGGGACTCCTCCCCCTACAATGAGCAGTTCTTC. This encodes CASSWDSSPYNEQFF.

The V gene is TRBV10-3, the J gene TRBJ2-7, with TRBD1 matching over 10 bases. Trimming cost V 9 bases and J 5 bases; bases outside gene matches: 10. The CDR3 length is 14 residues. Germline lookup yields CDR1 ENHRY and CDR2 SYGVKD. In DNA form, the CDR3 reads TGTGCCATACAGGAGGGACAGGGGACCCACGAGCAGTACTTC. It specifies CAIQEGQGTHEQYF.

The V gene is TRBV9, the J gene TRBJ1-2, with 11 bases fitting TRBD1. Losses at the gene ends were 0 bases for V and 8 bases for J; bases not matched to a gene: 6. Germline V lookup: CDR1 SGDLS, CDR2 YYNGEE. This CDR3 is 15 amino acids long. The DNA of the CDR3 is TGTGCCAGCAGCGTAGTTGGGACAGGGGGTTACGGCTACACCTTC. Its translation is CASSVVGTGGYGYTF.